This T cell receptor (beta chain) was obtained from a study of blood T cells in healthy people across ages. General study findings and limits: Naive T cell percentage strongly correlated with TCR beta diversity.

As concerns this clonotype: The antigen is unknown.

The CDR3 contains 16 residues. Trimming stripped 4 bases from V and 0 bases from J, with 16 bases between. Germline V gene lookup returns CDR1 MDHEN and CDR2 SYDVKM. Primed by a sample-barcoded 5' primer and a J-beta primer mix, a second PCR proceeded for 7 to 11 cycles. In TCRdb, the 5' RACE reads were re-called with MiXCR into one record per CDR3 protein. The repertoire includes 500,000 to 600,000 distinct CDR3 sequences, approximately 30% of them detected once, and around 18% sits in the top ten. The authors drew 8.5 to 10 milliliters of peripheral blood from each donor. What was sequenced was blood. The chain carries TRBV28 and TRBJ2-7; no clear D gene. The sequence was obtained from a woman between 65 and 79 years old in good health. The CDR3 DNA reads as TGTGCCAGCAGTTCCTTACGGGCCCCGAGCTCCTACGAGCAGTACTTC. This gives the protein CASSSLRAPSSYEQYF.